This TCR beta chain appears in the sequencing data of a study of shared clonotypes between healthy human individuals. The CDR3 has 16 amino acids. Looked up from germline, CDR1 is SGHNT and CDR2 is YENEEA. V lost 7 bases to trimming and J lost 3 bases; unmatched junction nucleotides: 12. Assay: immunoSEQ multiplex PCR; the TCRdb copy retains only in-frame clones and omits some. The data hold 550,000 to 850,000 clones, with roughly two thirds observed a single time. The sequencing input was memory CD4+ T cells sorted from blood. As for subset: CD45RA-negative fraction. This clonotype was obtained from a woman under 40 in good health. The V and J genes are TRBV11-3 and TRBJ1-5; TRBD1 matches 7 bases. CDR3 sequence: CASIPQGPATNQPQHF. The DNA for the CDR3 is TGTGCCAGCATCCCACAGGGGCCCGCGACCAATCAGCCCCAGCATTTT.